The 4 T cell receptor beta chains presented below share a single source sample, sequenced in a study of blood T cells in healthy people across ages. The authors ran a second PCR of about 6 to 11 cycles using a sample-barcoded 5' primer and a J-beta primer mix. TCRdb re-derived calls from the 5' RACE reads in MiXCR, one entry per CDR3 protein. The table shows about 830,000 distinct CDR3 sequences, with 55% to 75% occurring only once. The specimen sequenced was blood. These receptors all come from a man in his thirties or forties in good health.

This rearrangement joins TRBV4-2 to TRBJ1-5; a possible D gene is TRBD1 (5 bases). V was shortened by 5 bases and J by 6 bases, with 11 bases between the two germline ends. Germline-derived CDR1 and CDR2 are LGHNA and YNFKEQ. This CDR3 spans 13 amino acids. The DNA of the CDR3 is TGTGCCAGCAGCAAGGGGCGGACTCAGCCCCAGCATTTT. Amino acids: CASSKGRTQPQHF.

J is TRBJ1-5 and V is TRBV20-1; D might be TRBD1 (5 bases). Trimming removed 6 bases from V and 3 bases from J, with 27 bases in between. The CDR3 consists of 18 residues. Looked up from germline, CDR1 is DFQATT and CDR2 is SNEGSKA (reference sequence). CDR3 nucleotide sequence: TGCAGTGCCAACCGAAGTGGGGGTCGGCAGGGTGTCAATCAGCCCCAGCATTTT. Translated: CSANRSGGRQGVNQPQHF.

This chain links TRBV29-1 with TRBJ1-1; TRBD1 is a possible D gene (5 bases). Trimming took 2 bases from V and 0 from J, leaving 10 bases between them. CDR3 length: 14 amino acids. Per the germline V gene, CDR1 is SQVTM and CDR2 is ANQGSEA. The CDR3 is CSVETGEMNTEAFF. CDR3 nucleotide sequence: TGCAGCGTTGAAACAGGAGAAATGAACACTGAAGCTTTCTTT.

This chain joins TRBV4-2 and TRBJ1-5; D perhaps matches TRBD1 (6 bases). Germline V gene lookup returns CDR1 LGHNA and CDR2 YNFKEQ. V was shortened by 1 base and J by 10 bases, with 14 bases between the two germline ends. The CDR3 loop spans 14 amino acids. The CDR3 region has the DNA TGTGCCAGCAGCCAAGCAGGGGAGGGTCAACCCCAGCATTTT. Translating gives CASSQAGEGQPQHF.